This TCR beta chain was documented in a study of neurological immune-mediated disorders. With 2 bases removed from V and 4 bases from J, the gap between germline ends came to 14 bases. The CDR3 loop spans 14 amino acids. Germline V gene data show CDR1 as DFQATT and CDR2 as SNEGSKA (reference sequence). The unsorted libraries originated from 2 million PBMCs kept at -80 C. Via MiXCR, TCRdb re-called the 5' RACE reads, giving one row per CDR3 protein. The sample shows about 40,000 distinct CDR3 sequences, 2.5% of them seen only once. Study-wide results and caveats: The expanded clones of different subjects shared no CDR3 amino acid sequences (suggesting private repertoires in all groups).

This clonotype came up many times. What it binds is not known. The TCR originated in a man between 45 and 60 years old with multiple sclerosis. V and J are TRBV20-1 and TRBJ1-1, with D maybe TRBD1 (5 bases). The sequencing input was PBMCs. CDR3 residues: CSARSRGGVTEAFF. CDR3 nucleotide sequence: TGCAGTGCTAGATCCCGGGGGGGGGTCACTGAAGCTTTCTTT.